This entry lists 17 T cell receptor beta chains sequenced from one sample in a study of T cell clonotyping in hematopoietic cell transplantation. The method was immunoSEQ multiplex PCR; TCRdb's version includes in-frame clones alone and lacks a portion of them. The sample comprises fewer than 80,000 clones, approximately 94% of which are singletons, and about 1.5% rests with the top ten. Sequenced sample: peripheral blood mononuclear cells. The source of these receptors is a man in his forties or fifties in good health. Some clones in this sample may be carry-over from other donors' samples.

The table lists this clone with a count of one. The V and J genes are TRBV6-1 and TRBJ1-2; D perhaps matches TRBD1 (5 bases). Trimming removed 6 bases at V and 4 bases at J, with 15 bases between. Per the germline V gene, CDR1 is MNHNS and CDR2 is SASEGT. This CDR3 has 14 amino acids. This chain's CDR3 is CASRRGRGTYGYTF. The CDR3 DNA follows: TGTGCCAGCAGGCGGGGTCGGGGGACCTATGGCTACACCTTC.

The V gene is TRBV19, the J gene TRBJ1-2; maybe TRBD1 (6 bases). Trimming took off 7 bases at V and 5 bases at J, with 20 bases between the two ends. The CDR3 is 15 amino acids. Germline assignment: CDR1 LNHDA and CDR2 SQIVND (reference sequence). The CDR3 loop is CASTSSGGAGYGYTF. DNA for the CDR3: TGTGCCAGTACGTCTAGCGGGGGGGCCGGGTATGGCTACACCTTC.

The chain couples TRBV10-3 to TRBJ2-5; possibly TRBD1 for D (6 bases). The length of the CDR3 is 13 residues. V dropped 7 bases and J dropped 2 bases, with 11 bases sitting between them. Germline V gene sequence: CDR1 ENHRY, CDR2 SYGVKD. This chain's CDR3 is CAITRDTQETQYF. CDR3 DNA: TGTGCCATCACCCGGGACACTCAAGAGACCCAGTACTTC.

CDR3 in amino acids: CSARWGDQPQHF. CDR3 DNA sequence: TGCAGCGCCCGGTGGGGGGATCAGCCCCAGCATTTT. The genes are TRBV29-1 and TRBJ1-5; possible D gene TRBD1, 5 bases. This CDR3 spans 12 amino acids. The germline gives CDR1 SQVTM, CDR2 ANQGSEA. The V and J ends lost 7 bases and 5 bases respectively, with 12 bases between them.

The gene calls are TRBV29-1 and TRBJ1-3, with 7 bases matching TRBD1. This CDR3 has 15 amino acids. The ends lost 6 bases at V and 1 base at J; junction bases unmatched: 9. Germline CDR1 is SQVTM and CDR2 is ANQGSEA. The CDR3 loop is CSVRGTGESGNTIYF. CDR3 sequence (DNA): TGCAGCGTACGAGGAACAGGGGAATCTGGAAACACCATATATTTT.

The gene calls are TRBV15 and TRBJ1-2; D may be TRBD1 (6 bases). The CDR3 spans 15 residues. CDR1 LNHNV and CDR2 YYDKDF come from the germline V gene (reference sequence). V lost 2 bases to trimming and J lost 6 bases, with 16 bases between them. Written as DNA, the CDR3 is TGTGCCACCAGCAGAACTAAGCTAGGGGGGGATGGCTACACCTTC. Residues: CATSRTKLGGDGYTF.

The V call is TRBV6-1, the J call TRBJ1-1; TRBD1 matches 10 bases. V was clipped by 6 bases and J by 6 bases; unmatched bases: 7. CDR1 and CDR2 from the germline V gene are MNHNS and SASEGT. The CDR3 consists of 14 residues. CDR3 coding DNA: TGTGCCAGCAGCAGGGGACAGGGGAATGCTGAAGCTTTCTTT. Amino acid sequence: CASSRGQGNAEAFF.

This chain uses TRBV4-1 with TRBJ1-1; TRBD1 is a possible D gene (6 bases). This CDR3 spans 14 amino acids. V was shortened by 5 bases and J by 0 bases, with 10 bases between the two germline ends. CDR1 and CDR2 (germline): MGHRA, YSYEKL. Written as DNA, the CDR3 is TGCGCCAGCAGCTTACAGGGAATGAACACTGAAGCTTTCTTT. This codes for CASSLQGMNTEAFF.

This rearrangement joins TRBV5-1 to TRBJ1-1, with D possibly being TRBD1 (6 bases). CDR1 and CDR2 from the germline V gene are SGHRS and YFSETQ. Trimming pared 4 bases from V and 0 bases from J, leaving 22 bases between. The CDR3 extends over 18 amino acids. CDR3 sequence (DNA): TGCGCCAGCAGCCCGGGCCACGAGACAGGAGTAATGAACACTGAAGCTTTCTTT. Encoded protein: CASSPGHETGVMNTEAFF.

This clone has a single count. The chain has TRBV11-1 and TRBJ2-1; D perhaps matches TRBD2 (6 bases). The CDR3 has 15 residues. V lost 5 bases, J lost 5 bases, and 16 bases lay in between. CDR1 and CDR2 (germline): SGHAT, FQDESV (reference sequence). CDR3 coding DNA: TGTGCCAGCAGCCTACGGCGGGACGGCGACAATGAGCAGTTCTTC. Protein: CASSLRRDGDNEQFF.

This chain connects TRBV4-3 to TRBJ1-1, with D hard to call. V lost 0 bases, J lost 0 bases, and 5 bases lay in between. Germline V gene data show CDR1 as LGHNA and CDR2 as YSLEER. This CDR3 is built from 14 residues. Here the CDR3 DNA reads TGCGCCAGCAGCCAAGATTGGTTGAACACTGAAGCTTTCTTT. Its protein product is CASSQDWLNTEAFF.

This clone has just one count. The rearrangement links TRBV25-1 to TRBJ1-2; no definite D call. V was pared by 1 base and J by 3 bases, with 15 bases between. Germline values: CDR1 MGHDK, CDR2 SYGVNS. CDR3 length equals 16 residues. The CDR3 sequence: CASSESVRGSYYGYTF. Here the CDR3 DNA reads TGTGCCAGCAGTGAATCGGTCCGTGGATCCTACTATGGCTACACCTTC.

The chain couples TRBV9 to TRBJ1-3, with D perhaps TRBD1 (5 bases). This CDR3 is built from 15 residues. Deletions cut 0 bases from V and 2 bases from J, with 9 bases between. CDR1 is SGDLS, CDR2 YYNGEE, per germline. DNA of the CDR3: TGTGCCAGCAGCGTAGGACAGCGGACTGGAAACACCATATATTTT. Its translation: CASSVGQRTGNTIYF.

CDR3 DNA sequence: TGTGCCAGCAGCCATTACCACCTAGGTGGGGGGAAAGGTGGCTACACCTTC. This encodes CASSHYHLGGGKGGYTF. This chain joins TRBV14 and TRBJ1-2; D may be TRBD1 (5 bases). V was pared by 3 bases and J by 7 bases, with 24 bases between. The CDR3 runs to 17 residues. Germline V gives CDR1 SGHDN, CDR2 FVKESK.

V usage is TRBV6-1 and J usage is TRBJ2-6, with D possibly called TRBD1 or TRBD2 (5 bases each). Germline V gives CDR1 MNHNS, CDR2 SASEGT. This CDR3 is built from 17 residues. Trimming removed 0 bases from V and 2 bases from J, with 11 bases in between. CDR3 coding DNA: TGTGCCAGCAGTGAAGCTGGATGGGGGACTGGGGCCAACGTCCTGACTTTC. Amino acids: CASSEAGWGTGANVLTF.

The chain links TRBV5-6 to TRBJ1-3; D gene unclear. The CDR3 spans 16 residues. V was cut by 4 bases and J by 0 bases, with 14 bases left in between. CDR1 is SGHDT, CDR2 YYEEEE, per germline. In nucleotides, the CDR3 is TGTGCCAGCAGCCCGGGCCAAGGGCTCTCTGGAAACACCATATATTTT. The encoded protein is CASSPGQGLSGNTIYF.

CDR3 in amino acids: CAIGGLAGNEQFF. As DNA, the CDR3 is TGTGCCATCGGGGGACTAGCGGGGAATGAGCAGTTCTTC. This chain links TRBV10-3 with TRBJ2-1, with TRBD2 matching 13 bases. CDR1 is ENHRY and CDR2 is SYGVKD in the germline V gene. V lost 8 bases, J lost 7 bases, and 2 bases stayed unmatched. This CDR3 has 13 amino acids.